This T cell receptor (beta chain) came from a study of shared clonotypes between healthy human individuals. For the study at large: CD8 memory received one plate per donor, CD8 naive two, CD4 memory three and CD4 naive three.

Study-level points and caveats: Rarefaction showed sorted-subset sequencing was incomplete despite large depth.

For sorted subsets, approximately 0.2 ug DNA per replicate equaled about 30,000 T cell genomes. Sequenced by immunoSEQ multiplex PCR; TCRdb stores in-frame clones only, minus some. Among about 820,000 clones, roughly 92% were seen once, and the ten largest hold approximately 25%. Cells designated naive CD8 were CD45RO-negative and were positively selected for CCR7, with terminally differentiated effector memory CD45RA+ cells excluded. Those who donated were healthy HIV-negative adults, with no recent acute infections or vaccinations reported. The CDR3 spans 14 residues. V gave up 0 bases and J gave up 2 bases, with 9 bases separating them. The V gene's germline CDR1 is SGDLS and CDR2 YYNGEE. This clone occurred once. The antigen remains undetermined.

The chain recombines TRBV9 with TRBJ2-7; D is ambiguous. Material for sequencing was naive CD8+ T cells sorted from blood. This clonotype was sampled from a man under 40 in good health. In DNA, the CDR3 is TGTGCCAGCAGCGTAGAGGCGATCACCTACGAGCAGTACTTC. Its protein product is CASSVEAITYEQYF.